The rows below give T cell receptor beta chains drawn from one sample of a study of CXCR3-negative and CXCR3-positive naive CD8 T cells. One entry per CDR3 protein, without DNA, is what TCRdb gives after re-calling the 5' RACE reads. The repertoire table contains tens of thousands of distinct CDR3 sequences. The source material was naive CXCR3+ CD8+ T cells from blood. Source of these receptors: a human donor in good health. Some clones in this sample may be carry-over from other donors' samples. The CDR3 runs from the conserved cysteine through the conserved F or W.

j_call	v_call	cdr3_aa
TRBJ2-7	TRBV7-9	CASSLAVGQGYEQYF
TRBJ1-5	TRBV5-1	CASSLAGSNQPQHF
TRBJ1-2	TRBV12-3/TRBV12-4	CASSPRGQGAYYGYTF
TRBJ2-3	TRBV7-2	CASSSGLEDTQYF
TRBJ1-5	TRBV15	CATSSEGVGQPQHF
TRBJ1-6	TRBV5-1	CASSLAGTGHPAAPLHF
TRBJ2-1	TRBV27	CASSLSSPLAGGLNEQFF
TRBJ2-3	TRBV6-5	CASSPGGSGADTQYF
TRBJ2-7	TRBV4-3	CSSSQDWGQGVYEQYF
TRBJ2-7	TRBV29-1	CSATGKSESYEQYF
TRBJ1-1	TRBV12-3/TRBV12-4	CASSFGEVSEAFF
TRBJ1-1	TRBV18	CASSHMNTEAFF
TRBJ2-4	TRBV29-1	CSVVPQGGLAKNIQYF
TRBJ2-3	TRBV4-3	CASSQDGTLAGASTDTQYF
TRBJ2-5	TRBV25-1	CASSDLTRGETQYF
TRBJ2-1	TRBV6-2/TRBV6-3	CASRPPGSGPDNEQFF
TRBJ1-1	TRBV6-5	CASSYWTGIHTEAFF
TRBJ1-2	TRBV27	CASSLASGTNYGYTF
TRBJ1-5	TRBV28	CASSNPGGVQPQHF
TRBJ1-1	TRBV10-3	CAISESTASSYKNTEAFF
TRBJ2-2	TRBV23-1	CASKGQRLELTGELFF
TRBJ2-7	TRBV20-1	CCARHRDSPYEQYF
TRBJ1-5	TRBV4-1	CASSQGQGLQPQHF
TRBJ1-5	TRBV12-3/TRBV12-4	CASSLLGTGIRNQPQHF
TRBJ2-2	TRBV5-1	CASLLRAGELFF
TRBJ2-1	TRBV5-1	CASSLALGSHNEQFF
TRBJ1-5	TRBV28	CASSLPDSRPQHF
TRBJ1-2	TRBV4-1	CASSHPMPDRGHGYTF
TRBJ2-1	TRBV10-3	CAIREGFDDNEQFF
TRBJ2-5	TRBV6-6	CASTPGRLARPETQYF
TRBJ2-7	TRBV13	CASSQGTVYEQYF
TRBJ2-1	TRBV28	CATEPTGVVKYNEQFF
TRBJ2-1	TRBV3-1	CASSQDPSRNREQFF
TRBJ2-1	TRBV20-1	CSAPWREGPGEQFF
TRBJ2-7	TRBV15	CATSRMRPQGEIYEQYF
TRBJ1-4	TRBV28	CALGQGNEKLFF
TRBJ2-1	TRBV29-1	CSVESPSSYNEQFF